This entry is about one T cell receptor (beta chain). This sample was included in a study of T cell changes during pregnancy in multiple sclerosis. V was cut by 1 base and J by 0 bases, with 12 bases left in between. The germline V gene has CDR1 SEHNR and CDR2 FQNEAQ (reference sequence). This CDR3 contains 16 residues. The protocol was immunoSEQ multiplex PCR, while the TCRdb copy is restricted to in-frame clones and leaves out a portion. The data show about 32,000 clones, roughly 87% seen once. This sample comprised CD8+ T cells from peripheral blood mononuclear cells, obtained in the first trimester of pregnancy. This TCR derives from a female donor with multiple sclerosis, enrolled in a pregnancy study. The V call is TRBV7-9, the J call TRBJ1-2; maybe TRBD1 (5 bases). CDR3 nucleotide sequence: TGTGCCAGCAGCTTAGTGGCAGGGCACACTAACTATGGCTACACCTTC. Translation: CASSLVAGHTNYGYTF. Complete variable domain (other parts from reference TRBV7-9 and TRBJ1-2): DTGVSQNPRHKITKRGQNVTFRCDPISEHNRLYWYRQTLGQGPEFLTYFQNEAQLEKSRLLSDRFSAERPKGSFSTLEIQRTEQGDSAMYLCASSLVAGHTNYGYTFGSGTRLTVV.